The sequence of this T cell receptor (beta chain) was determined in a study of blood T cell repertoires in COVID-19. Repertoires were generated with immunoSEQ multiplex PCR, while TCRdb's copy carries only in-frame clones and drops some. The top ten clones hold 3% to 3.5% of a sample with some 200,000 clones, roughly nine tenths of them seen once. Trimming removed 2 bases from V and 0 bases from J, with 11 bases in between. This CDR3 has 16 amino acids. CDR1 is MGHRA and CDR2 is YSYEKL in the germline V gene. Sequenced sample: PBMCs or T cells enriched from blood (not recorded which). This rearrangement joins TRBV4-1 to TRBJ1-5; weak D call: TRBD1 (6 bases). This clonotype was obtained from a woman aged 45-65 years in a cohort exposed to, infected with or recovered from COVID-19 (not recorded which). In DNA form, the CDR3 reads TGCGCCAGCAGCCAATACAGGGTTGATAGCAATCAGCCCCAGCATTTT. Protein: CASSQYRVDSNQPQHF.